The rows below give T cell receptor beta chains drawn from one sample of a study of T-cell memory formation after mild COVID-19. TCRdb reanalysed the 5' RACE reads using MiXCR and keeps one entry per CDR3 protein. The profile shows 300,000 to 400,000 distinct CDR3 sequences, roughly an eighth of them singletons. Sequenced sample: PBMCs or a T cell subset sorted from them (not recorded which). The receptors come from a man younger than 35 who had mild COVID-19 (a few samples of this study predate the infection). Cell type and time point are not known. Each CDR3 is given with its conserved first and last residue. D genes are given only for firm matches. Clone sizes are given selectively: once, few, many, or a class where the clone is expanded.

d_call: .; clone_size: .; v_call: TRBV20-1; j_call: TRBJ2-4; cdr3_nt: TGCAGTGCGGACCGGTTAGCCAAAAACATTCAGTACTTC; cdr3_aa: CSADRLAKNIQYF
d_call: .; clone_size: .; v_call: TRBV7-9; j_call: TRBJ1-1; cdr3_nt: TGTGCCAGCAGCTTCGGACAGATACAAAACACTGAAGCTTTCTTT; cdr3_aa: CASSFGQIQNTEAFF
d_call: .; clone_size: few; v_call: TRBV7-8; j_call: TRBJ2-5; cdr3_nt: TGTGCCAGCAGCTACGGACCGGGGGCAGAGACCCAGTACTTC; cdr3_aa: CASSYGPGAETQYF
d_call: .; clone_size: .; v_call: TRBV12-3/TRBV12-4; j_call: TRBJ1-2; cdr3_nt: TGTGCCAGCAGTTTAAGTCTCTATGGCTACACCTTC; cdr3_aa: CASSLSLYGYTF
d_call: TRBD1; clone_size: .; v_call: TRBV5-6; j_call: TRBJ2-5; cdr3_nt: TGTGCCAGCAGCCCACACGGGACAGGGGGCGTGGAGACCCAGTACTTC; cdr3_aa: CASSPHGTGGVETQYF
d_call: .; clone_size: .; v_call: TRBV5-6; j_call: TRBJ2-3; cdr3_nt: TGTGCCAGCAGCGTGTCGGGGGGCTCTAGCACAGATACGCAGTATTTT; cdr3_aa: CASSVSGGSSTDTQYF
d_call: TRBD2; clone_size: .; v_call: TRBV4-2; j_call: TRBJ2-3; cdr3_nt: TGTGCCAGCAGCCAAGAAACGGTGGCGGGGGGGGAGGCAGATACGCAGTATTTT; cdr3_aa: CASSQETVAGGEADTQYF
d_call: .; clone_size: .; v_call: TRBV12-3/TRBV12-4; j_call: TRBJ1-1; cdr3_nt: TGTGCCAGCAGGGTGAGGGGCTGGGCTTTCTTT; cdr3_aa: CASRVRGWAFF
d_call: .; clone_size: .; v_call: TRBV18; j_call: TRBJ1-1; cdr3_nt: TGTGCCAGCTCACCATTGAAAAGCACGACACCGAACACTGAAGCTTTCTTT; cdr3_aa: CASSPLKSTTPNTEAFF
d_call: .; clone_size: many; v_call: TRBV29-1; j_call: TRBJ2-3; cdr3_nt: TGCAGCGTTGAAGCGGGGGTGGATACGCAGTATTTT; cdr3_aa: CSVEAGVDTQYF
d_call: TRBD1; clone_size: once; v_call: TRBV6-6; j_call: TRBJ2-3; cdr3_nt: TGTGCCAGCAGTCACCCGGGACAGGGCACAGATACGCAGTATTTT; cdr3_aa: CASSHPGQGTDTQYF
d_call: .; clone_size: .; v_call: TRBV7-9; j_call: TRBJ2-7; cdr3_nt: TGTGCCAGCGGGATCGGCGAGCAGTACTTC; cdr3_aa: CASGIGEQYF
d_call: TRBD2; clone_size: many; v_call: TRBV5-6; j_call: TRBJ2-3; cdr3_nt: TGTGCCAGCAGCTCGAAGCGGGGGAGAGATACGCAGTATTTT; cdr3_aa: CASSSKRGRDTQYF
d_call: TRBD2; clone_size: .; v_call: TRBV4-3; j_call: TRBJ2-4; cdr3_nt: TGCGCCAGCAGCCCAGGACTGGGGGGGTCCAAAAACATTCAGTACTTC; cdr3_aa: CASSPGLGGSKNIQYF
d_call: TRBD1; clone_size: .; v_call: TRBV11-1; j_call: TRBJ2-7; cdr3_nt: TGTGCCAGCAGCCTAAACAGGGGGGCACCGTACGAGCAGTACTTC; cdr3_aa: CASSLNRGAPYEQYF
d_call: TRBD1; clone_size: .; v_call: TRBV7-6; j_call: TRBJ2-6; cdr3_nt: TGTGCCAGCAGCTTAACCGGACAGGGAATCTCTGGGGCCAACGTCCTGACTTTC; cdr3_aa: CASSLTGQGISGANVLTF
d_call: TRBD1; clone_size: .; v_call: TRBV30; j_call: TRBJ1-1; cdr3_nt: TGTGCCTGGAGAGCCGGGACAGGTGAAGCTTTCTTT; cdr3_aa: CAWRAGTGEAFF
d_call: TRBD1; clone_size: .; v_call: TRBV9; j_call: TRBJ1-2; cdr3_nt: TGTGCCAGCAGCCGATCGACAGGGAGCTATGGCTACACCTTC; cdr3_aa: CASSRSTGSYGYTF
d_call: .; clone_size: .; v_call: TRBV15; j_call: TRBJ2-5; cdr3_nt: TGTGCCACCAGCAGAGTCGGGGAAGAGACCCAGTACTTC; cdr3_aa: CATSRVGEETQYF
d_call: .; clone_size: few; v_call: TRBV10-1; j_call: TRBJ2-7; cdr3_nt: TGCGCCAGCTCCGCTGCCGCGACTTACGAGCAGTACTTC; cdr3_aa: CASSAAATYEQYF
d_call: .; clone_size: .; v_call: TRBV14; j_call: TRBJ2-3; cdr3_nt: TGTGCCAGCAGCCTCAGGACCTCCGAGGGCACAGATACGCAGTATTTT; cdr3_aa: CASSLRTSEGTDTQYF
d_call: TRBD2; clone_size: few; v_call: TRBV27; j_call: TRBJ2-2; cdr3_nt: TGTGCCAGCAGTCTCGGGGGGAGAATCGGGACTACAGACACCGGGGAGCTGTTTTTT; cdr3_aa: CASSLGGRIGTTDTGELFF
d_call: .; clone_size: .; v_call: TRBV9; j_call: TRBJ2-1; cdr3_nt: TGTGCCAGCAGCGTAGTTGGTTGGGTTGGTAATGAGCAGTTCTTC; cdr3_aa: CASSVVGWVGNEQFF
d_call: .; clone_size: few; v_call: TRBV9; j_call: TRBJ2-2; cdr3_nt: TGTGCCAGCAAGGGGAGCGAGATCAACACCGGGGAGCTGTTTTTT; cdr3_aa: CASKGSEINTGELFF
d_call: TRBD1; clone_size: .; v_call: TRBV28; j_call: TRBJ2-6; cdr3_nt: TGTGCCAGCAGGTGGACAGGGGCCTCTGGGGCCAACGTCCTGACTTTC; cdr3_aa: CASRWTGASGANVLTF
d_call: .; clone_size: .; v_call: TRBV7-2; j_call: TRBJ1-2; cdr3_nt: TGTGCCAGCAGTACTGACTCCTATGGCTACACCTTC; cdr3_aa: CASSTDSYGYTF
d_call: TRBD1; clone_size: .; v_call: TRBV20-1; j_call: TRBJ2-3; cdr3_nt: TGCAGTGCTCGGACAGGGGGTGCCGTGACAGATACGCAGTATTTT; cdr3_aa: CSARTGGAVTDTQYF